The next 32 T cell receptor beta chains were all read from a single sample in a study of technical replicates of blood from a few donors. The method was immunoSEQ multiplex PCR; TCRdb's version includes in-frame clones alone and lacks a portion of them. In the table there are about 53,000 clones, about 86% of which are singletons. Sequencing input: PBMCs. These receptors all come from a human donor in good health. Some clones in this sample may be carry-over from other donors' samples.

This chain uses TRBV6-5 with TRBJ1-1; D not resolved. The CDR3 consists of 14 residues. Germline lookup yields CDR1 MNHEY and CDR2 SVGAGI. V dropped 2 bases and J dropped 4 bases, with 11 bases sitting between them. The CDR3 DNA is TGTGCCAGCAGTTACCGCCGACATCGCACTGAAGCTTTCTTT. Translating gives CASSYRRHRTEAFF.

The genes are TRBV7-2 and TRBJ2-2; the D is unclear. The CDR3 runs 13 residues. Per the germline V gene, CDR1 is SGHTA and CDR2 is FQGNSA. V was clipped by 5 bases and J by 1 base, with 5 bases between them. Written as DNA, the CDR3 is TGTGCCAGCAGCCCAGAGAACACCGGGGAGCTGTTTTTT. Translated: CASSPENTGELFF.

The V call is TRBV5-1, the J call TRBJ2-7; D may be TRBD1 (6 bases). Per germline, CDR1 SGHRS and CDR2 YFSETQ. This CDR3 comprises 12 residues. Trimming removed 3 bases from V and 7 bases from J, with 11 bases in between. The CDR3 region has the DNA TGCGCCAGCAGCTGGGCAGGGGATGAGCAGTACTTC. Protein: CASSWAGDEQYF.

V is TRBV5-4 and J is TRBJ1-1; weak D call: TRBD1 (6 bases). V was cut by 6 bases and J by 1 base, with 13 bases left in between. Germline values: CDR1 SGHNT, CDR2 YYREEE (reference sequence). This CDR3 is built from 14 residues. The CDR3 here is CASNFPGQNTEAFF. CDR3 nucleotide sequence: TGTGCCAGCAACTTTCCGGGACAGAACACTGAAGCTTTCTTT.

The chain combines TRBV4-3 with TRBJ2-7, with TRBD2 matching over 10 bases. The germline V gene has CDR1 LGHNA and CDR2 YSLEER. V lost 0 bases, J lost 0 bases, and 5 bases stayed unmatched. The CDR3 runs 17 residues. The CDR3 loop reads CASSQELSGGVSYEQYF. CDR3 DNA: TGCGCCAGCAGCCAAGAACTCAGCGGGGGGGTCTCCTACGAGCAGTACTTC.

CDR3 residues: CASSHSDRGDPNTEAFF. The CDR3 bases are TGTGCCAGCAGCCATTCCGACAGGGGGGACCCGAACACTGAAGCTTTCTTT. The chain links TRBV4-2 to TRBJ1-1; 9 bases match TRBD1. This CDR3 has 17 residues. The junction had 9 bases not matched to a gene; V was cut back by 3 bases and J by 1 base. Germline lookup yields CDR1 LGHNA and CDR2 YNFKEQ.

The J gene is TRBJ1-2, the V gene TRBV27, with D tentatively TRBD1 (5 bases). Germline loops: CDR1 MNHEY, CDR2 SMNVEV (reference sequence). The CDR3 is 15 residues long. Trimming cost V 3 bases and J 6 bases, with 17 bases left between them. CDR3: CASSFGATALDGYTF. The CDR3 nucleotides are TGTGCCAGCAGTTTTGGGGCGACAGCGCTTGATGGCTACACCTTC.

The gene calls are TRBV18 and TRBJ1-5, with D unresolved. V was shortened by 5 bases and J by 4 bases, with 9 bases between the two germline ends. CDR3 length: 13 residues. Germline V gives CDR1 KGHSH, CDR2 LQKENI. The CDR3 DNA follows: TGTGCCAGCTCAACCGGGGTTAATCAGCCCCAGCATTTT. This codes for CASSTGVNQPQHF.

The CDR3 coding sequence is TGCGCCAGCACCACGGAGGGGTCGGGTGGCTACACCTTC. Protein product: CASTTEGSGGYTF. The chain joins TRBV5-1 to TRBJ1-2; D might be TRBD1 (5 bases). V was shortened by 6 bases and J by 7 bases, with 16 bases between the two germline ends. This CDR3 has 13 amino acids. Germline V gives CDR1 SGHRS, CDR2 YFSETQ. Drawing the rest from reference TRBV5-1 and TRBJ1-2, the complete variable domain is KAGVTQTPRYLIKTRGQQVTLSCSPISGHRSVSWYQQTPGQGLQFLFEYFSETQRNKGNFPGRFSGRQFSNSRSEMNVSTLELGDSALYLCASTTEGSGGYTFGSGTRLTVV.

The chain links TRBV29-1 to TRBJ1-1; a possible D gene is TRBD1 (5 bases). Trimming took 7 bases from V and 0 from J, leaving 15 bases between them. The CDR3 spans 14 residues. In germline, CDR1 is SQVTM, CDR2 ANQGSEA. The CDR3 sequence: CSGNDGGMNTEAFF. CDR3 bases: TGCAGCGGGAACGACGGGGGGATGAACACTGAAGCTTTCTTT. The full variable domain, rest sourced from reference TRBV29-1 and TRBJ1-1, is SAVISQKPSRDICQRGTSLTIQCQVDSQVTMMFWYRQQPGQSLTLIATANQGSEATYESGFVIDKFPISRPNLTFSTLTVSNMSPEDSSIYLCSGNDGGMNTEAFFGQGTRLTVV.

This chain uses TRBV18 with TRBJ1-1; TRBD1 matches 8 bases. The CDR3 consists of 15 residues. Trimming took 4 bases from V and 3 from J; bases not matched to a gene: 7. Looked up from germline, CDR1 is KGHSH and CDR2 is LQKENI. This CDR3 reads CASSRKTGDYTEAFF. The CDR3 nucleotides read TGTGCCAGCTCACGAAAGACAGGGGATTACACTGAAGCTTTCTTT.

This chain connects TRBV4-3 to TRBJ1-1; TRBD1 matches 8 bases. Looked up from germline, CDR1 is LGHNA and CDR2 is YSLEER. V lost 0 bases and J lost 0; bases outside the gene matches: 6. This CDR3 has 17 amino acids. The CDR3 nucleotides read TGCGCCAGCAGCCAAGAACGGGCAGGGGGCCTGAACACTGAAGCTTTCTTT. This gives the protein CASSQERAGGLNTEAFF.

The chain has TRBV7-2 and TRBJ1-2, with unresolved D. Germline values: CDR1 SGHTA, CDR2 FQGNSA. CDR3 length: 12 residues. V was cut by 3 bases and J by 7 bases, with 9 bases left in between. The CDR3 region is CASSFSLGGYTF. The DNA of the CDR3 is TGTGCCAGCAGCTTTTCTCTAGGTGGCTACACCTTC.

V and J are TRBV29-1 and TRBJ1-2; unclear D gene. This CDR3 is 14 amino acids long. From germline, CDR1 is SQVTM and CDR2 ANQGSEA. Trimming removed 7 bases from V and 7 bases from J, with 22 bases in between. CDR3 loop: CSAQSGESVGGYTF. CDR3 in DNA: TGCAGCGCCCAGAGTGGGGAGAGCGTTGGTGGCTACACCTTC.

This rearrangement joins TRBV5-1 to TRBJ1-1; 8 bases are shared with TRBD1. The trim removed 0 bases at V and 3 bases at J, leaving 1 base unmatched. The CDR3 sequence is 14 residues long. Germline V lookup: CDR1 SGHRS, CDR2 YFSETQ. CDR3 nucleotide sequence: TGCGCCAGCAGCTTGGTACAGGGGGACACTGAAGCTTTCTTT. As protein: CASSLVQGDTEAFF.

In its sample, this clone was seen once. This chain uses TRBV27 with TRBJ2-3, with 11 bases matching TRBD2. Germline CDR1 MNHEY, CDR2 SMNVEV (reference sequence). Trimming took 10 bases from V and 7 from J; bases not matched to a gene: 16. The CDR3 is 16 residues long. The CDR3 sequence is CATGGTSGGEGNTQYF. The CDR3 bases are TGTGCCACGGGGGGGACTAGCGGCGGGGAAGGAAATACGCAGTATTTT.

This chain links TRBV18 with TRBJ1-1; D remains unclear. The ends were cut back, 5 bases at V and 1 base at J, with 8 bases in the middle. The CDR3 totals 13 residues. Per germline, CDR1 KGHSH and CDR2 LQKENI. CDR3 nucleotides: TGTGCCAGCTCAGCCGACACGAACACTGAAGCTTTCTTT. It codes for CASSADTNTEAFF.

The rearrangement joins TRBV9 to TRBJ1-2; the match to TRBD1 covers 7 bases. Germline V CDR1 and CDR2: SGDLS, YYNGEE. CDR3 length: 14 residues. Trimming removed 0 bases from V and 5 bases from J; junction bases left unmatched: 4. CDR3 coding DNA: TGTGCCAGCAGCGTAGGCAGGGGGGTTTATGGCTACACCTTC. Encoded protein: CASSVGRGVYGYTF.

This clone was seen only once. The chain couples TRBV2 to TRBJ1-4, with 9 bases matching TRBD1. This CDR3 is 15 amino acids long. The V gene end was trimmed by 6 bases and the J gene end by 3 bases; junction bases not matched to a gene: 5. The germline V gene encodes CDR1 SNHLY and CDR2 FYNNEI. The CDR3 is CASSQQGAANEKLFF. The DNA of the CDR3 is TGTGCCAGCAGCCAACAGGGGGCGGCTAATGAAAAACTGTTTTTT. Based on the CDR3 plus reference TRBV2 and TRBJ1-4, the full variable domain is EPEVTQTPSHQVTQMGQEVILRCVPISNHLYFYWYRQILGQKVEFLVSFYNNEISEKSEIFDDQFSVERPDGSNFTLKIRSTKLEDSAMYFCASSQQGAANEKLFFGSGTQLSVL.

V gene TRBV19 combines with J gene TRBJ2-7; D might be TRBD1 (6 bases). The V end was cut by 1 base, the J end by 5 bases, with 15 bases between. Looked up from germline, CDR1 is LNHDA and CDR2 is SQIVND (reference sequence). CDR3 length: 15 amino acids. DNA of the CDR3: TGTGCCAGTAGTATAGCCCCCCAGGGGCTCCACGAGCAGTACTTC. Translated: CASSIAPQGLHEQYF.

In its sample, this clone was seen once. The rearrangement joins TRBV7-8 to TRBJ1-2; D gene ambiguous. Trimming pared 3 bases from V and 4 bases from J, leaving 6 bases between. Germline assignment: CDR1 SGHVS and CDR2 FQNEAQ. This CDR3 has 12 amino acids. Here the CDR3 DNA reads TGTGCCAGCAGCTTTGGCAGCTATGGCTACACCTTC. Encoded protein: CASSFGSYGYTF.

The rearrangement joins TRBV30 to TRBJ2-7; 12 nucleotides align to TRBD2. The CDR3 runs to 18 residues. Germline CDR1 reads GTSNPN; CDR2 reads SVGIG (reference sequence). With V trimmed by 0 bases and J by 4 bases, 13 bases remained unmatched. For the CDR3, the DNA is TGTGCCTGGAGTGTAATCTCGAAGCCTGGACTAGCGGGGTACGAGCAGTACTTC. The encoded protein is CAWSVISKPGLAGYEQYF.

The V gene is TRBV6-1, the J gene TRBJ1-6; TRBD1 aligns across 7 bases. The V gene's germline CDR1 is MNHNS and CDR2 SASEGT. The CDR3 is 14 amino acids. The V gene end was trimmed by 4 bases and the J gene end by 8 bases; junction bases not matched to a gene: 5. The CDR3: CASSGGTDDSPLHF. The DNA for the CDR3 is TGTGCCAGCAGTGGCGGGACAGATGATTCACCCCTCCACTTT.

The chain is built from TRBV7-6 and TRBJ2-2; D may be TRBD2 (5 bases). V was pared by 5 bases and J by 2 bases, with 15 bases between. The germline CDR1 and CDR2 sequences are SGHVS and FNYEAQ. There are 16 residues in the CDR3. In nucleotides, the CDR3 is TGTGCCAGCAGCCCTAGGATTAGCGAAAACACCGGGGAGCTGTTTTTT. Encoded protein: CASSPRISENTGELFF.

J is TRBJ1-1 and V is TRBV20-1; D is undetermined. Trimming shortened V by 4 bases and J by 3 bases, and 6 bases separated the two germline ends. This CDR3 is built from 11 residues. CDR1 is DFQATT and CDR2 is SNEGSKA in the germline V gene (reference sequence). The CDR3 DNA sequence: TGCAGTGCTATTGCGGACACTGAAGCTTTCTTT. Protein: CSAIADTEAFF.

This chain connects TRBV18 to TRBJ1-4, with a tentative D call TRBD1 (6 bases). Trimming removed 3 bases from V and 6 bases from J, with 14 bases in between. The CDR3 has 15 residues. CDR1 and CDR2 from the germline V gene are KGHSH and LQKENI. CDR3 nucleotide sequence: TGTGCCAGCTCACCTCTCACAGGGTTGGATGAAAAACTGTTTTTT. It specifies CASSPLTGLDEKLFF. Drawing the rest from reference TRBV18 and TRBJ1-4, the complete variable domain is NAGVMQNPRHLVRRRGQEARLRCSPMKGHSHVYWYRQLPEEGLKFMVYLQKENIIDESGMPKERFSAEFPKEGPSILRIQQVVRGDSAAYFCASSPLTGLDEKLFFGSGTQLSVL.

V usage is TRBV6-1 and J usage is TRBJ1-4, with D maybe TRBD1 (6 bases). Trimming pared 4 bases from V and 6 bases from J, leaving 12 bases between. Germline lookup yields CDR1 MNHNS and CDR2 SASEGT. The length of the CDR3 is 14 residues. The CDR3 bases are TGTGCCAGCAGTGTAACATGGACAGATGAAAAACTGTTTTTT. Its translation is CASSVTWTDEKLFF.

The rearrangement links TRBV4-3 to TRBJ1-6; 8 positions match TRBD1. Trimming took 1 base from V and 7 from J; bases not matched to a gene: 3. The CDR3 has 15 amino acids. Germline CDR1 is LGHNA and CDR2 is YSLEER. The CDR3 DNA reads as TGCGCCAGCAGCCAAGCGGACAGGGTGAATTCACCCCTCCACTTT. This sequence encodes CASSQADRVNSPLHF.

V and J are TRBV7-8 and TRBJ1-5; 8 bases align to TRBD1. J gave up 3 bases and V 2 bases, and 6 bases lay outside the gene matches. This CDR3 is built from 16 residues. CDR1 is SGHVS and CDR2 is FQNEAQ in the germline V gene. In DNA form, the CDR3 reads TGTGCCAGCAGCTTAAGTGGGACAGGCTACAATCAGCCCCAGCATTTT. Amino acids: CASSLSGTGYNQPQHF.

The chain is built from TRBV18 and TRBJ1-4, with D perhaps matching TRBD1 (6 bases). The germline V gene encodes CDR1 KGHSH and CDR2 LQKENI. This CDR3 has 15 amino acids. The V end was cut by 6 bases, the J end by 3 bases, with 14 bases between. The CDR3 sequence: CASSGAARANEKLFF. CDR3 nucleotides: TGTGCCAGCTCGGGGGCAGCGAGGGCTAATGAAAAACTGTTTTTT.

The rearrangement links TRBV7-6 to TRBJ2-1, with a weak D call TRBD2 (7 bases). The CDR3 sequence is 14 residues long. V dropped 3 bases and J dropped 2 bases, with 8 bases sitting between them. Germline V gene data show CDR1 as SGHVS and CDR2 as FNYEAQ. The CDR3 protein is CASSFGGPYNEQFF. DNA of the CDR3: TGTGCCAGCAGCTTCGGGGGGCCCTACAATGAGCAGTTCTTC.

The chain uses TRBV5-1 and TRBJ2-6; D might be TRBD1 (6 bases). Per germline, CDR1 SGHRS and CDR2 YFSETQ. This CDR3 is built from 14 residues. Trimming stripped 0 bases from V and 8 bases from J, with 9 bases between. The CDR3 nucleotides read TGCGCCAGCAGCTTGGTACAGGGCACCAACGTCCTGACTTTC. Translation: CASSLVQGTNVLTF.